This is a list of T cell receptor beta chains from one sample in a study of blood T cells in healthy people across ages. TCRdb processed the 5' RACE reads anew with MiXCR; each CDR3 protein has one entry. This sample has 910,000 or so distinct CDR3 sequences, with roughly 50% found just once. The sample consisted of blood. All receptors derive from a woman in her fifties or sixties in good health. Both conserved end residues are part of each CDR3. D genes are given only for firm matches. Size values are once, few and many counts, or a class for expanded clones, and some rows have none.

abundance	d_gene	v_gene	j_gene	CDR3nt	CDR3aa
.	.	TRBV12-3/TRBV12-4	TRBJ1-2	TGTGCCAGTAAAGGACTTGGCTACACCTTC	CASKGLGYTF
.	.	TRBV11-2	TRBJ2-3	TGTGCCAGCAGTGGATGGGTCGGCACAGATGCGCAGTATTTT	CASSGWVGTDAQYF
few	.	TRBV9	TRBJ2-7	TGTGCCAGCAGCGTTAGCTCTAGCTTCCCCTACGAGCAGTACTTC	CASSVSSSFPYEQYF
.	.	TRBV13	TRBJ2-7	TGTGCCAGCAGCCCAGGGAGGTCAGACAATGAGCAGTACTTC	CASSPGRSDNEQYF
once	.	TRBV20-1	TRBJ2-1	TGCAGTGCTAGAAGAAACCGGGACCTCCACTCCTACAATGAGCAGTTCTTC	CSARRNRDLHSYNEQFF
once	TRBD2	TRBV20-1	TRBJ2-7	TGCAGTGCTAGAGATCTAGCGGGAGACACCTACGAGCAGTACTTC	CSARDLAGDTYEQYF
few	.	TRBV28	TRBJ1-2	TGTGCCTGCATGCAGGGGTCTAACTATGGCTACACCTTC	CACMQGSNYGYTF
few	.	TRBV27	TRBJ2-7	TGTGCCAGCAGTAGGGGCCAGGAGTACGAGCAGTACTTC	CASSRGQEYEQYF
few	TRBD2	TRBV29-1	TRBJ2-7	TGCAGCGTTGATTTCCGACACGCGCAGAGTGAGCGGGAGGGCTACGAGCAGTACTTC	CSVDFRHAQSEREGYEQYF
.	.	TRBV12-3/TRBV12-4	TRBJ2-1	TGTGCCAGCAGTTTGACCCCGGCCGGGCCTAAGCAGTTCTTC	CASSLTPAGPKQFF
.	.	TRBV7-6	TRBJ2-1	TGTGCCAGCAGCGAAGCCGGGGGCCTCGGGCACAATGAGCAGTTCTTC	CASSEAGGLGHNEQFF
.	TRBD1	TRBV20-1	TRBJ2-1	TGCAGTGCTCAAAGGGGGCTAGTTGGCTACAATGAGCAGTTCTTC	CSAQRGLVGYNEQFF
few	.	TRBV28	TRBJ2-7	TGTGCCAGCAGTTACTCCGACTACTCCTACGAGCAGTACTTC	CASSYSDYSYEQYF
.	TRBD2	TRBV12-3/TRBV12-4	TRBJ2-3	TGTGCCAGCAGTTTTTCGACCCCGGGACTAGCGGGAGGGCCTCAAAGAGATATGCAGTATTTT	CASSFSTPGLAGGPQRDMQYF
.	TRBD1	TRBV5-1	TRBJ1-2	TGCGCCAGCAGCTGGTGGGACAGGGCGGACGGCTACACCTTC	CASSWWDRADGYTF
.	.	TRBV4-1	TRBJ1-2	TGCGCCAGCAGCCAAGCGGGAGATAACTATGGCTACACCTTC	CASSQAGDNYGYTF
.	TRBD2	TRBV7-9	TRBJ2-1	TGTGCCAGCAGCACCCCTAGCGGGACTTACAATGAGCAGTTCTTC	CASSTPSGTYNEQFF